This T cell receptor (beta chain) emerged from a study of cytomegalovirus exposure and HLA in healthy donors. Study-wide results and caveats: The study had only CMV serostatus as immune exposure information. Reports described diagnosis of cytomegalovirus status by the classifier as highly specific and sensitive.

Both 60 Vbeta primers and 13 Jbeta primers went into the PCR. Original analysis: As a later analysis found, there were 70 million to 80 million unique TCR beta chains, of which roughly 11 million were shared. Produced via immunoSEQ multiplex PCR; TCRdb's table is partial and in-frame only. V, J and clone size derive from that table, while D and trimming were established from the DNA sequence. The sample includes over 150,000 clones, over 65% seen only once; the top ten take roughly 3%. The J segment lost 5 bases and the V segment lost 4 bases, leaving 7 bases of the junction unmatched. The CDR3 loop spans 15 amino acids. Germline V gene data show CDR1 as SGHDN and CDR2 as FVKESK. Worth noting for this clone: Its antigen is as yet unknown.

J is TRBJ2-7 and V is TRBV14; 11 bases align to TRBD2. This clonotype was obtained from a woman in her twenties or thirties in good health and CMV-seronegative. The sample was PBMCs. This CDR3 is CASSPLAGGPHEQYF. The CDR3 DNA reads TGTGCCAGCAGCCCCTTAGCGGGAGGGCCACACGAGCAGTACTTC.